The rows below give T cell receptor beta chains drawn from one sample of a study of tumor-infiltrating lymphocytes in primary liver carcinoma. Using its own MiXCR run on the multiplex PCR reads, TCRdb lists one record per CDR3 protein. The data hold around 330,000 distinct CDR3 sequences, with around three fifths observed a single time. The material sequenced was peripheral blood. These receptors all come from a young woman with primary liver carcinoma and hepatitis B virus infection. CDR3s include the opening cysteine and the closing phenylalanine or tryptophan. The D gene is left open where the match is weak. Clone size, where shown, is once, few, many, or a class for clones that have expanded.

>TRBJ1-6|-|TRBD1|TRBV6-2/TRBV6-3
TGTGCCAGCAGTCCTGGGACAGCAACTGATTCACCCCTCCACTTT
CASSPGTATDSPLHF
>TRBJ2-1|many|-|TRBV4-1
TGCGCCAGCAGCCCCTTATATAGAACGGGGTCATATGAGCAGTTCTTC
CASSPLYRTGSYEQFF
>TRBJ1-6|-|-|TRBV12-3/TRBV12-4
TGTGCCAGCTCATTGGGGGGGAATTCATCCCTCCACTTT
CASSLGGNSSLHF
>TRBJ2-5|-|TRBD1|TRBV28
TGTGCCAGCAGTTTAGGGTTTCCGGGACAGGGGAAAGAGACCCAGTACTTC
CASSLGFPGQGKETQYF
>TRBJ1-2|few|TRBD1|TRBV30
TGTGCCTGGACAGGGGGCTATGGCTACACCTTC
CAWTGGYGYTF
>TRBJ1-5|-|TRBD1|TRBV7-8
TGTGTCAGCAGTTTAACCGAGGGACAGAGGCCCCCCCAGCATTTT
CVSSLTEGQRPPQHF
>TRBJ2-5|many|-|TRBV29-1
TGCAGCGTTGAAGGGACCAACTTACAAGAGACCCAGTACTTC
CSVEGTNLQETQYF
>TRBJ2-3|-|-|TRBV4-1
TGCGCCAGCAGCCAAGTCAGCACGAAGGGTTCGTCGGGCACAGATACGCAGTATTTT
CASSQVSTKGSSGTDTQYF
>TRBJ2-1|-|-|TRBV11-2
TGTGCCAGCAGCTTAATTTCGGGTTGGAATGAGCAGCTCTTC
CASSLISGWNEQLF
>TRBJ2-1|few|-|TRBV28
TGTGCCAGCCGCGGCGGCCGAACCTACAATGAGCAGTTCTTC
CASRGGRTYNEQFF
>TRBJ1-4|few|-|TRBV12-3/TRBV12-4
TGTGCCAGCAGCCCATCAGGGGCCAATAATGAAAAACTGTTTTTT
CASSPSGANNEKLFF
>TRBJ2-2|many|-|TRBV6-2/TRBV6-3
TGTGCCAGCAGTTCCTATACCGGGGAGCTGTTTTTT
CASSSYTGELFF
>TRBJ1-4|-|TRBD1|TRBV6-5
TGTGTCAGCAGTAATTACAGGGGAGGCGAAAAACTGTTTTTT
CVSSNYRGGEKLFF
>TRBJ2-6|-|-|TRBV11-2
TGTGCCAGCAGTGGGCAGATCCTCTCTGGGGTCAACGTCCTGACTTTC
CASSGQILSGVNVLTF
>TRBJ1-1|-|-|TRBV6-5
TGTGCCAGCAGTTACAGGGAGGGTACTGAAGCTTTCTTT
CASSYREGTEAFF
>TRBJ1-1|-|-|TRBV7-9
TGTGCCAGCAGCTTAGTTCAGGGTCTGGAAGCTTTCTTT
CASSLVQGLEAFF
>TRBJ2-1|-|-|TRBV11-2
TGTGCCAGCAGCCTGGCCCTCTCTCTCTCCTACAATGAGCAGCTCTTC
CASSLALSLSYNEQLF
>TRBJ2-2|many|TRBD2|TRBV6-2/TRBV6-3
TGTGCCAGCAGTTTTTTAGCGGGAGCCACGAGGGAGCTGTTTTTT
CASSFLAGATRELFF
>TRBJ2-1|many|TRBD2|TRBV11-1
TGTGCCAGCGGACTAGCATACAATGAGCAGTTCTTC
CASGLAYNEQFF
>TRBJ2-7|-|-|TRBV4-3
TGCGCCAACAGCCAAGAAATTGAGGGAATCTACGAGCAGTACTTC
CANSQEIEGIYEQYF
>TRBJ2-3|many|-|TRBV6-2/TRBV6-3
TGTGCCAGCAGTTACCAAGGGCTACGAACAGATACGCAGTATTTT
CASSYQGLRTDTQYF
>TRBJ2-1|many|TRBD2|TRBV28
TGTGCCAGCACCTCAGCGGGAGACCAAAGGTCCTACAATGAGCAGTTCTTC
CASTSAGDQRSYNEQFF
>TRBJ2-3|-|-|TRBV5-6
TGTGCCAGCAGCTTTTCAGGGCAAGCTCAGCCCCAGTATTTT
CASSFSGQAQPQYF
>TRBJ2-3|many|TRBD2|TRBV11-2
TGTGCCAGCAGTGAGCAACTAGCGGCCACAGATACGCAGTATTTT
CASSEQLAATDTQYF
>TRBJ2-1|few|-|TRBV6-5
TGTGCCAGCATGCCGGGCGTTACCTACAATGAGCAGTTCTTC
CASMPGVTYNEQFF
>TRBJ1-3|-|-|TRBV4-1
TGCGCCAGCAGCCAAGTCGGTATCGGAAACACCATATATTTT
CASSQVGIGNTIYF
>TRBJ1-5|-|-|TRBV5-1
TGCGCCAGCAGCTTGGAAGGGTTGGCCGCTCAGCCCCAGCATTTT
CASSLEGLAAQPQHF
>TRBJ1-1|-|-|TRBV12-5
TGTGCTAGTGACCCGACACTGAACACTGAAGCTTTCTTT
CASDPTLNTEAFF
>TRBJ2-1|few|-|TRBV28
TGTGCCAGCAGCCTCCAGGAACACAATGAGCAGTTCTTC
CASSLQEHNEQFF
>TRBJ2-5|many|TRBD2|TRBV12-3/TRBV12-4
TGTGCCAGCACCCAAAGCGGGAGGGACCAAGAGACCCAGTACTTC
CASTQSGRDQETQYF
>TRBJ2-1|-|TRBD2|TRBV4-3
TGCGTCAGCAGCCAGGGACTAGCGGGACCCCAAGCCTACAATGAGCAGTCCTTC
CVSSQGLAGPQAYNEQSF
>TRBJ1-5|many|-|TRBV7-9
TGTGCCAGCAGTTTAGGGCAGACCAATCAGCCCCAGCATTTT
CASSLGQTNQPQHF
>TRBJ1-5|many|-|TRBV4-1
TGCGCCAGCAGCCCTGGACGGACCAATCAGCCCCAGCATTTT
CASSPGRTNQPQHF
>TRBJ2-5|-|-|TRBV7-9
TGTGCCAGCAGCCCAGGATACGAGACCCAGTACTTC
CASSPGYETQYF
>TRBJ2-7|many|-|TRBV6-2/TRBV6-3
TGTGCCAGCAGTTACGGGGGGCCGACGAACGGTCGGCAGTACTTC
CASSYGGPTNGRQYF
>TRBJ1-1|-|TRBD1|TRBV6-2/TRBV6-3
TGTGCCAGCAGAATACCGTCCCCCAGGGGGCAGGGAACTGAAGCTTTCTTT
CASRIPSPRGQGTEAFF
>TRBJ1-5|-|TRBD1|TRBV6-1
TGTGCCAGCACTGAAGAGACAGGGGGCTGGCAGCCCCAGCATTTT
CASTEETGGWQPQHF
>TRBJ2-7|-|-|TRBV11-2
TGTGCCAGCAGTTCCAGGGAAACCAACGAGCGGTACTTC
CASSSRETNERYF
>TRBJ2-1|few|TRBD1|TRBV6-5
TGTGCCAGCAGCAGGGACCGGGACAGGGTACGCCATGAGCAGTTCTTC
CASSRDRDRVRHEQFF
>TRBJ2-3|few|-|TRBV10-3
TGTGCCATCAGTCTAGAGGGCTCAACAGATACGCAGTATTTT
CAISLEGSTDTQYF
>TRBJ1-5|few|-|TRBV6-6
TGTGCCAGCAGTGTGGGGGGGGGTCTTGGCAATCAGCCCCAGCATTTT
CASSVGGGLGNQPQHF
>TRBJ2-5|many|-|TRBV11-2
TGTGCCAGCAGCTTAGACCCCCAAGAGACCCAGTACTTC
CASSLDPQETQYF
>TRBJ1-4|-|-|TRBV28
TGTGCCAGCCGCGCCCGGGTTGGGTGGAGACTGTTTTTT
CASRARVGWRLFF
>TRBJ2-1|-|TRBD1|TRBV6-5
TGTGCCAGCAGCGGGACAGGTACCTACAATGAGCAGTTCTTC
CASSGTGTYNEQFF
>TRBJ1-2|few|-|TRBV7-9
TGTGCCATACACGGACGCTTGGAAGGCTACACCTTC
CAIHGRLEGYTF
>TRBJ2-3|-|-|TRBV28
TGTGCCAGCAGTTTGGGGAACCAGGGGGATACGCAGTATTTT
CASSLGNQGDTQYF
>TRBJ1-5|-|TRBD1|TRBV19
TGTGCCAGTAGTTTCCGGACAGGGCCCAATCAGCCCCAGCATTTT
CASSFRTGPNQPQHF
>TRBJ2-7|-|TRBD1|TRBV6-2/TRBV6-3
TGTGCCAGCAGTTACTCGGACAGGGTGGTCTACGAGCAGTACTTC
CASSYSDRVVYEQYF
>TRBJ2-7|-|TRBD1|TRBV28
TGTGCCTCCCAGGGGGCAGCCTACGAGCAGTACTTC
CASQGAAYEQYF
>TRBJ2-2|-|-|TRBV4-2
TGTGCCAGCAGTAGAGGGGGGGCGGCGAACACCGGGGAGCTGTCTTTT
CASSRGGAANTGELSF
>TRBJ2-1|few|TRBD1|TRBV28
TGTGCCAGTGGGAGAGGGACAGGGCCGAATGAGCAGTTCTTC
CASGRGTGPNEQFF
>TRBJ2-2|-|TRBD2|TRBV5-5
TGTGCCAGCAGCCAACTAGCGGGACCGACCGGGGAGCTGTTTTTT
CASSQLAGPTGELFF